This passage covers 25 T cell receptor beta chains from one sample sequenced in a study of OX40 agonist ivuxolimab in advanced cancers. The method was immunoSEQ multiplex PCR; TCRdb's version includes in-frame clones alone and lacks a portion of them. In the table there are some 55,000 clones, about 88% of which are singletons. The input for sequencing was CD4+ or CD8+ T cells sorted from blood, taken in a trial of the OX40 agonist ivuxolimab. The receptors derive from an adult with an advanced solid tumor such as melanoma, head and neck, liver or kidney cancer.

This clone was found a few times. The V and J genes are TRBV27 and TRBJ1-6; D not certain. CDR1 and CDR2 (germline): MNHEY, SMNVEV (reference sequence). Deletions cut 3 bases from V and 7 bases from J, with 16 bases between. CDR3 size: 16 residues. CDR3 residues: CASSLSSGVANSPLHF. CDR3 in DNA: TGTGCCAGCAGTTTGTCATCAGGAGTAGCCAATTCACCCCTCCACTTT.

The chain has TRBV19 and TRBJ2-1, with unresolved D. The CDR3 is 14 amino acids. CDR1 is LNHDA, CDR2 SQIVND, per germline (reference sequence). V dropped 8 bases and J dropped 5 bases, with 16 bases sitting between them. CDR3 sequence reads: CASLNYGLDNEQFF. For the CDR3, the DNA is TGTGCCAGTCTAAACTATGGTTTAGACAATGAGCAGTTCTTC. The complete variable domain, with remaining parts taken from reference TRBV19 and TRBJ2-1, reads DGGITQSPKYLFRKEGQNVTLSCEQNLNHDAMYWYRQDPGQGLRLIYYSQIVNDFQKGDIAEGYSVSREKKESFPLTVTSAQKNPTAFYLCASLNYGLDNEQFFGPGTRLTVL.

The rearrangement uses TRBV7-9 and TRBJ2-1; D is uncertain. V lost 0 bases to trimming and J lost 4 bases, with 7 bases between them. CDR3 length: 14 residues. Germline V gene sequence: CDR1 SEHNR, CDR2 FQNEAQ (reference sequence). The CDR3 is CASSLAAFYNEQFF. The CDR3 DNA is TGTGCCAGCAGCTTAGCAGCCTTTTACAATGAGCAGTTCTTC.

This chain connects TRBV18 to TRBJ2-5, with 7 nucleotides matching TRBD2. J lost 5 bases, V lost 6 bases, and 9 bases had no gene match. The length of the CDR3 is 14 residues. CDR1 is KGHSH and CDR2 is LQKENI in the germline V gene. For the CDR3, the DNA is TGTGCCAGCTCGCTCGCCGGGGGGACGGAGACCCAGTACTTC. Translating gives CASSLAGGTETQYF.

In this sample, this clone turned up a few times. The rearrangement links TRBV30 to TRBJ2-7; the match to TRBD1 covers 8 bases. V trimming: 7 bases; J trimming: 0 bases; junction bases outside the gene matches: 2. CDR3 size: 12 residues. CDR1 is GTSNPN, CDR2 SVGIG, per germline (reference sequence). CDR3 sequence: CALQGVSYEQYF. The CDR3 region has the DNA TGTGCCTTACAGGGGGTCTCCTACGAGCAGTACTTC.

This chain joins TRBV5-1 and TRBJ2-1; 10 bases agree with TRBD2. The V gene end was trimmed by 0 bases and the J gene end by 6 bases; junction bases not matched to a gene: 6. The CDR3 contains 16 residues. Looked up from germline, CDR1 is SGHRS and CDR2 is YFSETQ. The CDR3 sequence: CASSLVASGSPNEQFF. As DNA, the CDR3 is TGCGCCAGCAGCTTGGTGGCTAGCGGGAGTCCCAATGAGCAGTTCTTC.

Notes on this clone: At the DNA level, this CDR3 is encoded by other sequences in the same sample as well. V and J are TRBV6-5 and TRBJ2-5; a possible D gene is TRBD1 (6 bases). V was cut by 6 bases and J by 1 base, with 12 bases left in between. Germline V CDR1 and CDR2: MNHEY, SVGAGI. The CDR3 has 14 amino acids. The CDR3 coding sequence is TGTGCCAGCAGCCGCGACAGGCTCCAAGAGACCCAGTACTTC. It is translated as CASSRDRLQETQYF.

The gene calls are TRBV30 and TRBJ2-2; D unclear. CDR1 and CDR2 from the germline V gene are GTSNPN and SVGIG (reference sequence). Trimming left V 2 bases short and J 0 bases short, with 7 bases between. The CDR3 covers 14 residues. The CDR3 loop is CAWSIGPNTGELFF. The CDR3 DNA sequence: TGTGCCTGGAGTATAGGCCCGAACACCGGGGAGCTGTTTTTT.

The chain couples TRBV7-9 to TRBJ1-1; perhaps TRBD1 as D (5 bases). Germline V gene lookup returns CDR1 SEHNR and CDR2 FQNEAQ (reference sequence). Trimming pared 3 bases from V and 5 bases from J, leaving 13 bases between. The CDR3 spans 14 residues. CDR3 region: CASSFGGRETEAFF. CDR3 bases: TGTGCCAGCAGCTTTGGGGGAAGGGAAACTGAAGCTTTCTTT. The full variable domain, completed using reference TRBV7-9 and TRBJ1-1, is DTGVSQNPRHKITKRGQNVTFRCDPISEHNRLYWYRQTLGQGPEFLTYFQNEAQLEKSRLLSDRFSAERPKGSFSTLEIQRTEQGDSAMYLCASSFGGRETEAFFGQGTRLTVV.

The CDR3 reads CATFTRTGEQFF. The CDR3 DNA reads TGTGCCACCTTCACCCGGACAGGGGAGCAGTTCTTC. The chain employs TRBV6-1 and TRBJ2-1; 8 nucleotides align to TRBD1. CDR3 length: 12 amino acids. The germline gives CDR1 MNHNS, CDR2 SASEGT. V trimming: 10 bases; J trimming: 10 bases; junction bases outside the gene matches: 9.

By share, this clone counts as medium-sized (0.01 to 0.1%). V is TRBV19 and J is TRBJ1-5; D call uncertain. Germline V gene lookup returns CDR1 LNHDA and CDR2 SQIVND (reference sequence). The germline V and J ends were trimmed by 5 bases and 7 bases, with 12 bases remaining between them. The CDR3 length is 13 residues. The CDR3 spells CASSGGVRQPQHF. CDR3 bases: TGTGCCAGTAGTGGCGGGGTTAGGCAGCCCCAGCATTTT.

V gene TRBV2 combines with J gene TRBJ2-7; D gene unclear. The V end lost 5 bases, the J end lost 4 bases, and 12 bases lay between the germline ends. Germline CDR1 reads SNHLY; CDR2 reads FYNNEI. The length of the CDR3 is 13 residues. CDR3 protein: CASSRGPKYEQYF. CDR3 DNA sequence: TGTGCCAGCAGTAGAGGACCGAAATACGAGCAGTACTTC.

This chain links TRBV7-9 with TRBJ1-1, with D perhaps TRBD1 (5 bases). The CDR3 consists of 16 residues. Germline loops: CDR1 SEHNR, CDR2 FQNEAQ (reference sequence). V was clipped by 5 bases and J by 1 base, with 17 bases between them. The CDR3 DNA is TGTGCCAGCAGCCCCGGGACCCCGAGGAGGAACACTGAAGCTTTCTTT. Residues: CASSPGTPRRNTEAFF.

The chain links TRBV21-1 to TRBJ2-7. TRBV21-1 is designated a pseudogene. This CDR3 has 16 residues. CDR3 coding DNA: TGTGCCAGCAGCCCTTGGACCCTATCGGGCTCCTACGAGCAGTACTTC. Its protein is CASSPWTLSGSYEQYF.

V is TRBV10-2 and J is TRBJ2-7, with TRBD1 identical over 7 bases. Germline trimming cut 6 bases from V and 6 bases from J; bases unmatched to any gene: 5. Germline lookup yields CDR1 WSHSY and CDR2 SAAADI. This CDR3 has 12 amino acids. CDR3 residues: CASRKTGSEQYF. The CDR3 nucleotides read TGCGCCAGCAGGAAGACAGGGTCCGAGCAGTACTTC.

This chain links TRBV30 with TRBJ2-3; D not resolved. The CDR3 length is 11 residues. V was trimmed by 0 bases and J by 6 bases, leaving 4 bases between them. CDR1 GTSNPN and CDR2 SVGIG come from the germline V gene (reference sequence). In DNA form, the CDR3 reads TGTGCCTGGAGTGTTGGGGATACGCAGTATTTT. It encodes CAWSVGDTQYF.

The rearrangement joins TRBV5-1 to TRBJ1-1; a possible D gene is TRBD1 (6 bases). Trimming shortened V by 2 bases and J by 1 base, and 9 bases separated the two germline ends. CDR1 is SGHRS and CDR2 is YFSETQ in the germline V gene. The CDR3 is 14 amino acids. Here the CDR3 reads CASSFSRGNTEAFF. Here the CDR3 DNA reads TGCGCCAGCAGCTTTTCCAGGGGGAACACTGAAGCTTTCTTT.

The V and J genes are TRBV5-6 and TRBJ2-2, with 10 bases identical to TRBD1. CDR1 and CDR2 (germline): SGHDT, YYEEEE. V shed 4 bases and J 7 bases; nucleotides not matched to a gene: 7. The CDR3 is 15 amino acids. CDR3 residues: CASSPGTGDDGELFF. CDR3 bases: TGTGCCAGCAGCCCCGGGACAGGGGACGACGGGGAGCTGTTTTTT. Complete variable domain (other parts from reference TRBV5-6 and TRBJ2-2): DAGVTQSPTHLIKTRGQQVTLRCSPKSGHDTVSWYQQALGQGPQFIFQYYEEEERQRGNFPDRFSGHQFPNYSSELNVNALLLGDSALYLCASSPGTGDDGELFFGEGSRLTVL.

The chain uses TRBV7-8 and TRBJ2-3; no clear D. CDR3 length: 16 residues. V lost 1 base and J lost 0, with 11 bases in between. Germline CDR1 SGHVS, CDR2 FQNEAQ. Here the CDR3 reads CASSLGRAMSTDTQYF. For the CDR3, the DNA is TGTGCCAGCAGCTTAGGTCGGGCGATGAGCACAGATACGCAGTATTTT. The whole variable domain, remainder taken from reference TRBV7-8 and TRBJ2-3, is GAGVSQSPRYKVAKRGQDVALRCDPISGHVSLFWYQQALGQGPEFLTYFQNEAQLDKSGLPSDRFFAERPEGSVSTLKIQRTQQEDSAVYLCASSLGRAMSTDTQYFGPGTRLTVL.

The sample holds a few counts of this clone. The chain recombines TRBV10-1 with TRBJ2-7; no definite D call. The CDR3 is 14 amino acids. With 6 bases removed from V and 2 bases from J, the gap between germline ends came to 14 bases. CDR1 and CDR2 from the germline V gene are WNHNN and SYGVQD (reference sequence). The CDR3 nucleotides are TGCGCCAGCAGCCGAGACCAGGTGACCTACGAGCAGTACTTC. It codes for CASSRDQVTYEQYF.

Details on this clone: This may stem from a read error, because a much larger clone lies one nucleotide away. This sample includes further DNA sequences coding for the same CDR3. The chain joins TRBV6-6 to TRBJ1-5; possible D gene TRBD1, 5 bases. Per germline, CDR1 MNHNY and CDR2 SVGAGI (reference sequence). The CDR3 has 15 amino acids. CDR3 region: CASRPRGPSNQPQHF. The DNA of the CDR3 is TGTGCCAGCAGACCAAGGGGACCTAGCAATCAGCCCCAGCACTTT.

The chain links TRBV5-4 to TRBJ2-1, with 7 bases that match TRBD2. V lost 4 bases, J lost 7 bases, and 20 bases stayed unmatched. Germline V gene sequence: CDR1 SGHNT, CDR2 YYREEE (reference sequence). This CDR3 has 18 amino acids. CDR3 amino acids: CASSPASGSGRLRNEQFF. Here the CDR3 DNA reads TGTGCCAGCAGCCCGGCTAGCGGATCAGGACGGCTCCGGAATGAGCAGTTCTTC. Together with reference TRBV5-4 and TRBJ2-1, the CDR3 gives the full variable domain: ETGVTQSPTHLIKTRGQQVTLRCSSQSGHNTVSWYQQALGQGPQFIFQYYREEENGRGNFPPRFSGLQFPNYSSELNVNALELDDSALYLCASSPASGSGRLRNEQFFGPGTRLTVL.

V is TRBV5-1 and J is TRBJ2-1; 9 positions match TRBD1. Per the germline V gene, CDR1 is SGHRS and CDR2 is YFSETQ. The CDR3 is made up of 15 amino acids. With V trimmed by 5 bases and J by 5 bases, 8 bases remained unmatched. The CDR3 bases are TGCGCCAGCAGTCCCCGGGACAGGGAACACAATGAGCAGTTCTTC. It translates to CASSPRDREHNEQFF.

V gene TRBV7-8 combines with J gene TRBJ2-2, with TRBD2 as a possible D gene (6 bases). This CDR3 region has 15 residues. Germline V gene data show CDR1 as SGHVS and CDR2 as FQNEAQ. Trimming left V 5 bases short and J 6 bases short, with 16 bases between. The CDR3 is CASSPGRHSAGELFF. In nucleotides, the CDR3 is TGTGCCAGCAGCCCGGGGAGGCACTCGGCCGGGGAGCTGTTTTTT. Full variable domain (missing parts from reference TRBV7-8 and TRBJ2-2): GAGVSQSPRYKVAKRGQDVALRCDPISGHVSLFWYQQALGQGPEFLTYFQNEAQLDKSGLPSDRFFAERPEGSVSTLKIQRTQQEDSAVYLCASSPGRHSAGELFFGEGSRLTVL.

This chain connects TRBV30 to TRBJ1-2; no definite D call. Trimming took off 5 bases at V and 6 bases at J, with 7 bases between the two ends. Germline assignment: CDR1 GTSNPN and CDR2 SVGIG (reference sequence). This CDR3 has 10 amino acids. The CDR3 region has the DNA TGTGCCTGGGCCAAGGATGGCTACACCTTC. It is translated as CAWAKDGYTF.